These 31 T cell receptor beta chains came from one sample sequenced in a study of Ad26.COV2.S vaccination and SARS-CoV-2 variants. This sample's treatment: some 19 received Ad26.COV2.S at low or high dose, single or two shots; a few received placebo; per-sample allocation not given. Collection of the samples took place on day 63 after the first injection of vaccine or placebo. Libraries were prepared by immunoSEQ multiplex PCR; TCRdb keeps only in-frame clonotypes and omits some of them. Of 350,000 to 600,000 clones listed, 70% to 90% are singletons. Sample: peripheral blood, taken in a trial of Ad26.COV2.S vaccine versus placebo. These receptors were obtained from a person between 18 and 60 years old who received the Ad26.COV2.S COVID-19 vaccine or a placebo.

The rearrangement uses TRBV5-1 and TRBJ2-7, with TRBD1 matching over 7 bases. Germline CDR1 reads SGHRS; CDR2 reads YFSETQ. After removal of 4 bases from V and 2 bases from J, the junction contained 9 bases not matched to a gene. The CDR3 is 15 residues long. The CDR3 DNA reads TGCGCCAGCAGCCCCCACCTGGACAGGCCCTACGAGCAGTACTTC. Its protein product is CASSPHLDRPYEQYF.

J is TRBJ2-1 and V is TRBV9; TRBD1 might be the D (6 bases). Trimming shortened V by 0 bases and J by 7 bases, and 14 bases separated the two germline ends. The CDR3 contains 15 residues. From germline, CDR1 is SGDLS and CDR2 YYNGEE. CDR3 region: CASSVAGDEFNEQFF. The CDR3 bases are TGTGCCAGCAGCGTAGCAGGGGATGAGTTTAATGAGCAGTTCTTC.

The chain carries TRBV2 and TRBJ1-1, with D possibly matching TRBD1 (5 bases). The CDR3 is made up of 12 amino acids. Germline values: CDR1 SNHLY, CDR2 FYNNEI. Trimming stripped 7 bases from V and 2 bases from J, with 8 bases between. This chain's CDR3 is CASMTDNTEAFF. CDR3 bases: TGTGCCAGCATGACAGACAACACTGAAGCTTTCTTT. Combining the CDR3 with reference TRBV2 and TRBJ1-1 gives the whole variable domain EPEVTQTPSHQVTQMGQEVILRCVPISNHLYFYWYRQILGQKVEFLVSFYNNEISEKSEIFDDQFSVERPDGSNFTLKIRSTKLEDSAMYFCASMTDNTEAFFGQGTRLTVV.

Remarks on this clone: The sample has other DNA sequences that encode this CDR3 too. The chain has TRBV3-1 (or the pseudogene TRBV3-2) and TRBJ1-4, with D perhaps TRBD1 (5 bases). Trimming took 1 base from V and 7 from J, leaving 7 bases between them. Germline values: CDR1 LGHDT, CDR2 YNNKEL (reference sequence). CDR3 length: 13 residues. The CDR3 DNA reads as TGTGCCAGCAGCCAAGGAGGGGTTGAAAAACTGTTTTTT. This codes for CASSQGGVEKLFF.

The chain has TRBV6-5 and TRBJ1-4, with D possibly TRBD1 on 6 matching bases. The ends were cut back, 6 bases at V and 7 bases at J, with 18 bases in the middle. Germline V gene lookup returns CDR1 MNHEY and CDR2 SVGAGI. The length of the CDR3 is 15 residues. CDR3 residues: CASSTRGGRVEKLFF. CDR3 coding DNA: TGTGCCAGCAGCACCCGGGGGGGGCGCGTTGAAAAACTGTTTTTT.

The J gene is TRBJ2-1, the V gene TRBV30; no definite D call. Germline CDR1 and CDR2: GTSNPN and SVGIG (reference sequence). The CDR3 sequence is 16 residues long. The V gene lost 3 bases and the J gene lost 5 bases, with 20 bases spanning the gap. CDR3 residues: CAWRTWARQYDNEQFF. CDR3 coding DNA: TGTGCCTGGAGGACGTGGGCCCGCCAGTACGACAATGAGCAGTTCTTC.

V and J are TRBV6-5 and TRBJ2-7; 10 bases map to TRBD1. Germline V lookup: CDR1 MNHEY, CDR2 SVGAGI. V dropped 2 bases and J dropped 2; count of bases not matched to a gene: 3. The CDR3 spans 15 residues. CDR3 amino acids: CASSYGTGDTYEQYF. The CDR3 region has the DNA TGTGCCAGCAGTTACGGGACAGGGGATACCTACGAGCAGTACTTC.

The chain carries TRBV30 and TRBJ2-7; D is possibly TRBD2 (5 bases). Germline CDR1 GTSNPN, CDR2 SVGIG (reference sequence). Deletions cut 1 base from V and 0 bases from J, with 13 bases between. This CDR3 has 15 amino acids. CDR3 sequence (DNA): TGTGCCTGGAGTGGCGGGTGGGGTCCCTCCTACGAGCAGTACTTC. It encodes CAWSGGWGPSYEQYF.

The CDR3 DNA is TGTGCCAGCAGCCAAAGCCCTCTCGTAGCGGGAGTCCCGACCGGGGAGCTGTTTTTT. Its translation is CASSQSPLVAGVPTGELFF. The chain couples TRBV14 to TRBJ2-2; the match to TRBD2 covers 9 bases. Germline CDR1 is SGHDN and CDR2 is FVKESK. There are 19 residues in the CDR3. Trimming took 2 bases from V and 5 from J; bases not matched to a gene: 15.

CDR3 region: CSVEGNSPSSGANVLTF. CDR3 nucleotide sequence: TGCAGCGTTGAAGGGAATTCCCCAAGCTCTGGGGCCAACGTCCTGACTTTC. The chain has TRBV29-1 and TRBJ2-6, with no clear D. Germline V gene sequence: CDR1 SQVTM, CDR2 ANQGSEA. This CDR3 is 17 amino acids long. V dropped 1 base and J dropped 0 bases, with 13 bases sitting between them. Supplemented by reference TRBV29-1 and TRBJ2-6, the full variable domain reads SAVISQKPSRDICQRGTSLTIQCQVDSQVTMMFWYRQQPGQSLTLIATANQGSEATYESGFVIDKFPISRPNLTFSTLTVSNMSPEDSSIYLCSVEGNSPSSGANVLTFGAGSRLTVL.

This clone came up once. V usage is TRBV19 and J usage is TRBJ2-2, with D unresolved. CDR1 and CDR2 (germline): LNHDA, SQIVND (reference sequence). This CDR3 is built from 15 residues. Trimming took off 0 bases at V and 4 bases at J, with 9 bases between the two ends. The CDR3 spells CASSIDPGSTGELFF. Here the CDR3 DNA reads TGTGCCAGTAGTATAGATCCTGGTTCCACCGGGGAGCTGTTTTTT.

This clone has a single count. The V gene is TRBV27, the J gene TRBJ1-5; D not resolved. Per germline, CDR1 MNHEY and CDR2 SMNVEV (reference sequence). V was pared by 2 bases and J by 0 bases, with 5 bases between. This CDR3 comprises 14 residues. The CDR3 DNA reads as TGTGCCAGCAGTTTACATGGTAGCAATCAGCCCCAGCATTTT. This codes for CASSLHGSNQPQHF.

This chain links TRBV6-5 with TRBJ2-7, with D possibly being TRBD2 (6 bases). The CDR3 length is 15 residues. Germline V CDR1 and CDR2: MNHEY, SVGAGI. V shed 1 base and J shed 2 bases, with 12 bases lying between them. This CDR3 reads CASSYLGGKTYEQYF. For the CDR3, the DNA is TGTGCCAGCAGTTACTTAGGAGGGAAGACCTACGAGCAGTACTTC.

V and J are TRBV5-1 and TRBJ1-2; D not certain. This CDR3 spans 13 amino acids. Germline-derived CDR1 and CDR2 are SGHRS and YFSETQ. The V end was cut by 1 base, the J end by 7 bases, with 11 bases between. CDR3 sequence reads: CASSLTLAGGYTF. CDR3 bases: TGCGCCAGCAGCTTGACTCTGGCGGGTGGCTACACCTTC. Full variable domain (outside the CDR3, taken from reference TRBV5-1 and TRBJ1-2): KAGVTQTPRYLIKTRGQQVTLSCSPISGHRSVSWYQQTPGQGLQFLFEYFSETQRNKGNFPGRFSGRQFSNSRSEMNVSTLELGDSALYLCASSLTLAGGYTFGSGTRLTVV.

This chain connects TRBV3-1 (or the pseudogene TRBV3-2) to TRBJ2-7; D is perhaps TRBD2 (5 bases). V dropped 1 base and J dropped 0 bases, with 10 bases sitting between them. The CDR3 is made up of 15 amino acids. Looked up from germline, CDR1 is LGHDT and CDR2 is YNNKEL (reference sequence). CDR3 DNA sequence: TGTGCCAGCAGCCAAGTCGGCCTAGCCTCCTACGAGCAGTACTTC. It specifies CASSQVGLASYEQYF.

The chain joins TRBV3-1 (or the pseudogene TRBV3-2) to TRBJ1-6, with D perhaps matching TRBD1 (5 bases). The V end lost 1 base, the J end lost 10 bases, and 11 bases lay between the germline ends. CDR3 length: 14 amino acids. The V gene's germline CDR1 is LGHDT and CDR2 YNNKEL (reference sequence). CDR3 protein: CASSQVQGRSPLHF. CDR3 coding DNA: TGTGCCAGCAGCCAAGTGCAGGGTAGATCACCCCTCCACTTT.

The chain recombines TRBV7-9 with TRBJ1-4; 10 bases fit TRBD1. CDR3 length: 15 amino acids. Germline values: CDR1 SEHNR, CDR2 FQNEAQ (reference sequence). V lost 2 bases to trimming and J lost 6 bases; unmatched junction nucleotides: 3. CDR3 in amino acids: CASSLSGTGDEKLFF. The CDR3 nucleotides read TGTGCCAGCAGCTTAAGTGGGACAGGGGATGAAAAACTGTTTTTT.

The chain is built from TRBV2 and TRBJ2-4, with no clear D. The CDR3 is 9 residues long. Germline lookup yields CDR1 SNHLY and CDR2 FYNNEI. The V end lost 8 bases, the J end lost 15 bases, and 11 bases lay between the germline ends. CDR3 nucleotides: TGTGCCAGCTCTAGTCGCTTGTACTTC. It encodes CASSSRLYF.

The CDR3 sequence is CASSEGISHNTGELFF. CDR3 in DNA: TGTGCCAGCAGTGAAGGGATTAGCCATAACACCGGGGAGCTGTTTTTT. The rearrangement uses TRBV2 and TRBJ2-2; D gene unclear. V was pared by 1 base and J by 2 bases, with 11 bases between. The CDR3 length is 16 residues. Germline V gives CDR1 SNHLY, CDR2 FYNNEI. The variable domain in full, with the rest retrieved from reference TRBV2 and TRBJ2-2, is EPEVTQTPSHQVTQMGQEVILRCVPISNHLYFYWYRQILGQKVEFLVSFYNNEISEKSEIFDDQFSVERPDGSNFTLKIRSTKLEDSAMYFCASSEGISHNTGELFFGEGSRLTVL.

The chain combines TRBV11-2 with TRBJ1-2; unclear D gene. There are 13 residues in the CDR3. The germline CDR1 and CDR2 sequences are SGHAT and FQNNGV. V was trimmed by 1 base and J by 3 bases, leaving 6 bases between them. CDR3 amino acids: CASSLGPDYGYTF. DNA of the CDR3: TGTGCCAGCAGCTTAGGGCCAGACTATGGCTACACCTTC.

V gene TRBV6-5 combines with J gene TRBJ2-7; 7 bases fit TRBD2. V was clipped by 2 bases and J by 1 base; unmatched bases: 8. Per the germline V gene, CDR1 is MNHEY and CDR2 is SVGAGI. The CDR3 is 16 residues long. CDR3 bases: TGTGCCAGCAGTTACACTTCGGCTAGCGGATCCTACGAGCAGTACTTC. It yields the protein CASSYTSASGSYEQYF.

This clone was detected once. V gene TRBV27 combines with J gene TRBJ2-3; tentatively, D is TRBD1 or TRBD2 (5 bases each). This CDR3 has 13 amino acids. Germline CDR1 MNHEY, CDR2 SMNVEV (reference sequence). Trimming removed 9 bases at V and 6 bases at J, with 16 bases between. This CDR3 is CASKLGGTDTQYF. In DNA form, the CDR3 reads TGTGCCAGTAAATTAGGTGGGACGGATACGCAGTATTTT.

The chain recombines TRBV7-9 with TRBJ1-1; the D gene is possibly TRBD1 (5 bases). The CDR3 is 13 amino acids. Trimming shortened V by 5 bases and J by 5 bases, and 12 bases separated the two germline ends. Germline lookup yields CDR1 SEHNR and CDR2 FQNEAQ (reference sequence). The CDR3, as DNA: TGTGCCAGCAGCCAACTGGGGGGGACTGAAGCTTTCTTT. It encodes CASSQLGGTEAFF.

The rearrangement joins TRBV6-5 to TRBJ1-2; D remains unclear. In germline, CDR1 is MNHEY, CDR2 SVGAGI. The CDR3 runs 11 residues. V was shortened by 8 bases and J by 4 bases, with 8 bases between the two germline ends. For the CDR3, the DNA is TGTGCCAGCCGGTCCTTCTATGGCTACACCTTC. The encoded protein is CASRSFYGYTF.

The rearrangement uses TRBV10-2 and TRBJ2-3; 10 positions agree with TRBD2. The CDR3 is 15 residues long. After removal of 4 bases from V and 4 bases from J, the junction contained 5 bases not matched to a gene. Per germline, CDR1 WSHSY and CDR2 SAAADI. The CDR3 reads CASSVVAGGPDTQYF. For the CDR3, the DNA is TGCGCCAGCAGTGTAGTAGCGGGAGGCCCAGATACGCAGTATTTT.

The chain combines TRBV6-4 with TRBJ1-5; D is uncertain. The CDR3 extends over 15 amino acids. The germline gives CDR1 MRHNA, CDR2 SNTAGT. V lost 8 bases and J 3 bases, leaving 17 bases between the germline ends. The CDR3 DNA sequence: TGTGCCAGCGAACGACCTCTTGGCGACAATCAGCCCCAGCATTTT. Its protein product is CASERPLGDNQPQHF.

The CDR3 reads CASSRRDRGIDTIYF. For the CDR3, the DNA is TGTGCCAGCTCACGCCGGGACAGGGGGATAGACACCATATATTTT. The V and J genes are TRBV18 and TRBJ1-3; 11 bases line up with TRBD1. Germline lookup yields CDR1 KGHSH and CDR2 LQKENI. This CDR3 contains 15 residues. With V trimmed by 4 bases and J by 8 bases, 7 bases remained unmatched.

This clone came up a few times. The chain uses TRBV13 and TRBJ2-7, with 7 bases identical to TRBD1. The CDR3 spans 14 residues. V lost 6 bases and J lost 7; bases outside the gene matches: 12. Germline V gene data show CDR1 as PRHDT and CDR2 as FYEKMQ (reference sequence). The CDR3 spells CASRNRDSHTEQYF. CDR3 DNA: TGTGCCAGCAGGAACCGGGACAGCCATACAGAGCAGTACTTC.

The chain uses TRBV5-4 and TRBJ1-2; 7 bases match TRBD1. Germline loops: CDR1 SGHNT, CDR2 YYREEE (reference sequence). The CDR3 runs to 16 residues. The V gene end was trimmed by 0 bases and the J gene end by 2 bases; junction bases not matched to a gene: 7. CDR3 in DNA: TGTGCCAGCAGCTTGGACCCACTGACAGGGAACTATGGCTACACCTTC. Its translation is CASSLDPLTGNYGYTF.

This chain uses TRBV5-4 with TRBJ2-1; 9 nucleotides match TRBD2. CDR1 and CDR2 from the germline V gene are SGHNT and YYREEE (reference sequence). The CDR3 length is 14 residues. Trimming cost V 2 bases and J 10 bases; bases outside gene matches: 7. CDR3 sequence (DNA): TGTGCCAGCAGCTTTTTAGCGGGGGCAGACGAGCAGTTCTTC. This sequence encodes CASSFLAGADEQFF. Drawing the rest from reference TRBV5-4 and TRBJ2-1, the complete variable domain is ETGVTQSPTHLIKTRGQQVTLRCSSQSGHNTVSWYQQALGQGPQFIFQYYREEENGRGNFPPRFSGLQFPNYSSELNVNALELDDSALYLCASSFLAGADEQFFGPGTRLTVL.

This clone appeared once. The J gene is TRBJ1-3, the V gene TRBV6-5; tentatively, D is TRBD1 (5 bases). Per germline, CDR1 MNHEY and CDR2 SVGAGI. The CDR3 has 15 residues. The V gene lost 6 bases and the J gene lost 0 bases, with 12 bases spanning the gap. CDR3 sequence reads: CASRPLTASGNTIYF. As DNA, the CDR3 is TGTGCCAGCAGACCCTTGACAGCCTCTGGAAACACCATATATTTT.